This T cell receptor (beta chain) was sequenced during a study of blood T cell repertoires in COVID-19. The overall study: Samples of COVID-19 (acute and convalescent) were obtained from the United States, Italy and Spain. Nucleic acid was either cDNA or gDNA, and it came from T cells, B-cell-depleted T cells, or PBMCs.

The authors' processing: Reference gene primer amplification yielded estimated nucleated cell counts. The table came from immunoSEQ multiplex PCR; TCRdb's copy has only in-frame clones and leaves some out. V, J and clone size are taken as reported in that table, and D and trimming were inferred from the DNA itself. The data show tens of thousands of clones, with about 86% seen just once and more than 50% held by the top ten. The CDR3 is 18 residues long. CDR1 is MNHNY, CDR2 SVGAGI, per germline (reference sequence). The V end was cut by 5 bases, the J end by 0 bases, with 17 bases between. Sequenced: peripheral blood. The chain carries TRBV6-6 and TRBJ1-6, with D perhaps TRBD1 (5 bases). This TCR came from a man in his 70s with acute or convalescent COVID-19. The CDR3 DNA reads TGTGCCAGCAGTCCCTTCGGGGGTGCAAGCTCCTATAATTCACCCCTCCACTTT. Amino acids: CASSPFGGASSYNSPLHF.